This TCR beta chain came from a study of T cell responses to AZD1222 COVID-19 vaccine (dated by TCRdb to about 2021). Study-level background: TCR sequencing covered more than 230 trial participants: 207 given two doses of AZD1222 and some 25 given two doses of MenACWY control vaccine. Trial participants were enrolled by age into 18-55, 56-69 and 70-plus year subgroups, with about 150, 28 and 57 TCR-sequenced participants respectively.

CDR1 and CDR2, per the germline V gene (reference sequence), are MNHNY and SVGAGI. The CDR3 sequence holds 12 residues, the cysteine and phenylalanine included. The DNA shown is the 36-base CDR3, in frame from base 1. At the junction V is shortened by 7 bases and J by 5 bases, with 9 bases in between. Beyond this particular receptor, the publication reports: The vaccine-associated CD4 TCRs covered the entire spike protein, and the dominant responses fell in regions 160-218 and 743-854. After two AZD1222 doses, both the breadth and the depth of spike-specific TCRs were significantly higher than at day 0 and than in MenACWY recipients. Participants were mostly white British and included more females than males, and it was suggested by the authors that clonal diversity may have been underestimated. Reportedly, almost half of the unique spike-specific TCRs recognized epitopes lying outside the regions that are mutated in the B.1.351 and B.1.1.7 variants. Conclusions about previously exposed vaccinees are limited, since just 6 or 7 AZD1222 recipients were seropositive for SARS-CoV-2 at baseline. Because no day 14 peak-response samples were available, the repertoires could be characterized only after the peak T cell response. The 56-69-year group was small, and its depth increase did not reach significance, likely because of low power.

With respect to this clone: Which antigen it targets is not known. No much larger clone exists at a distance of one base, and base qualities are not known.

The CDR3 regions of human TCRbeta chains were analyzed by immunosequencing. For the original study's pipeline: Repertoire TCRs were matched against a reference library of SARS-CoV-2-specific TCRs generated with the MIRA antigen-specificity platform. Breadth meant the fraction of unique TCRs that were SARS-CoV-2-associated, whereas depth meant the fraction of total T cells that were SARS-CoV-2-associated. Each spike-specific TCR was assigned to its reactive spike region and to a CD4 or CD8 class using the MIRA data. Log10-transformed breadth and depth values were compared by one-way ANOVA with Sidak's multiple comparisons tests. As stored in TCRdb, this immuneACCESS dataset retains in-frame rearrangements with V and J assigned. A fraction of the clones does not appear; measured against another copy, unresolved V genes explain less than half of the discrepancy, and the remainder lacks a known reason. The D gene and trimming were derived from the DNA, and the V and J assignments and clone size from that table. Across this sample there are tens of thousands of clones, with almost 90% seen only once. Together, the top ten hold about 7.1% of the sample.

The intended sense of this specimen's time point label: about 28 days (+/-7) after the second vaccine dose. Because spike-specific TCR depth and breadth did not differ between the two schedules, AZD1222 recipients who got a second dose at roughly 4 weeks were pooled with those who got a second dose at roughly 12 weeks. Vaccinee samples were obtained from the UK trials COV001 and COV002, which included a single-blind randomized controlled phase 2/3 trial of AZD1222 (ChAdOx1 nCoV-19) in healthy adults. Trial participant PBMC samples were collected at day 0 and day 28 after the second dose for TCRbeta chain sequencing.

The material was peripheral blood, obtained 28 days after the second AZD1222 dose. This TCR was sampled from an adult who received the AZD1222 COVID-19 vaccine. The sequence joins TRBV6-6 to TRBJ1-3; the D gene identity is not certain. The CDR3 loop reads CASINYRNTIYF. The DNA sequence is TGTGCCAGCATAAACTATAGAAACACCATATATTTT.